These 22 T cell receptor beta chains originate from one sample sequenced in a study of beta chain features in type 1 diabetes. Study observations and caveats: For Type 1 diabetes patients, all four CD4+ subsets carried TCRB CDR3s that were moderately but significantly shorter.

Expressed TCRB transcripts were sequenced, since all the RNA that had been isolated was reverse transcribed. TCRdb keeps only in-frame clones here, not all; method: immunoSEQ multiplex PCR. This sample has about 27,000 clones, with 56% found just once. Their target antigens are unknown. The sample taken for sequencing was Tregs from blood. The receptor set was obtained from a young woman with type 1 diabetes.

V and J are TRBV11-2 and TRBJ1-5; D remains ambiguous. The CDR3 extends over 15 amino acids. From germline, CDR1 is SGHAT and CDR2 FQNNGV. Trimming took off 1 base at V and 2 bases at J, with 9 bases between the two ends. The CDR3 here is CASSLAGGGNQPQHF. As DNA, the CDR3 is TGTGCCAGCAGCTTAGCAGGAGGAGGCAATCAGCCCCAGCATTTT. Using reference TRBV11-2 and TRBJ1-5 for the parts outside the CDR3, the full variable domain is EAGVAQSPRYKIIEKRQSVAFWCNPISGHATLYWYQQILGQGPKLLIQFQNNGVVDDSQLPKDRFSAERLKGVDSTLKIQPAKLEDSAVYLCASSLAGGGNQPQHFGDGTRLSIL.

This rearrangement joins TRBV7-6 to TRBJ2-1, with 12 bases lining up with TRBD2. Trimming at V came to 5 bases and at J to 2 bases, leaving 4 bases not matched to a gene. This CDR3 is built from 16 residues. Germline V gives CDR1 SGHVS, CDR2 FNYEAQ. CDR3 protein: CASSKLAGGAYNEQFF. CDR3 sequence (DNA): TGTGCCAGCAGCAAACTAGCGGGAGGAGCCTACAATGAGCAGTTCTTC.

The chain has TRBV18 and TRBJ1-2; 7 nucleotides agree with TRBD1. This CDR3 region has 13 residues. The V segment lost 3 bases and the J segment 2 bases; nucleotides outside the gene matches: 0. Looked up from germline, CDR1 is KGHSH and CDR2 is LQKENI. This CDR3 reads CASSPDRNYGYTF. CDR3 nucleotides: TGTGCCAGCTCACCGGACAGGAACTATGGCTACACCTTC.

This clone was seen a few times. V is TRBV4-2 and J is TRBJ2-2; TRBD2 agrees at 9 bases. V gave up 0 bases and J gave up 1 base; unmatched junction bases: 9. Germline V gives CDR1 LGHNA, CDR2 YNFKEQ. The CDR3 is made up of 19 amino acids. The CDR3 sequence is CASSQDPPKLAGNTGELFF. The CDR3 bases are TGTGCCAGCAGCCAAGATCCTCCTAAACTAGCGGGGAACACCGGGGAGCTGTTTTTT.

The CDR3 bases are TGTGCCACCTCACCAGAGCCGACAGGGAGCTATGGCTACACCTTC. Translation: CATSPEPTGSYGYTF. The chain has TRBV19 and TRBJ1-2; 7 bases agree with TRBD1. Germline V CDR1 and CDR2: LNHDA, SQIVND (reference sequence). This CDR3 has 15 residues. J gave up 4 bases and V 10 bases, and 15 bases lay outside the gene matches.

This clone was found a few times. V usage is TRBV27 and J usage is TRBJ1-6; 9 nucleotides agree with TRBD1. There are 17 residues in the CDR3. Germline V gene data show CDR1 as MNHEY and CDR2 as SMNVEV (reference sequence). The V and J ends lost 4 bases and 7 bases, in that order; junction bases with no gene match: 11. CDR3: CASSSDPQGAGNSPLHF. The CDR3, as DNA: TGTGCCAGCAGTTCTGACCCACAGGGGGCTGGAAATTCACCCCTCCACTTT.

The rearrangement uses TRBV30 and TRBJ2-4, with TRBD1 matching 7 bases. The trim removed 0 bases at V and 13 bases at J, leaving 6 bases unmatched. The CDR3 has 12 amino acids. Germline CDR1 GTSNPN, CDR2 SVGIG (reference sequence). The DNA for the CDR3 is TGTGCCTGGAGTGTATTAGGGGGCCCACAGTACTTC. This gives the protein CAWSVLGGPQYF. The entire variable domain, with the rest obtained from reference TRBV30 and TRBJ2-4, is as follows: SQTIHQWPATLVQPVGSPLSLECTVEGTSNPNLYWYRQAAGRGLQLLFYSVGIGQISSEVPQNLSASRPQDRQFILSSKKLLLSDSGFYLCAWSVLGGPQYFGAGTRLSVL.

J is TRBJ2-6 and V is TRBV19; D is perhaps TRBD1 (6 bases). V was cut by 1 base and J by 0 bases, with 13 bases left in between. The CDR3 length is 18 residues. CDR1 and CDR2 from the germline V gene are LNHDA and SQIVND (reference sequence). The CDR3 loop reads CASSIVGRGISGANVLTF. For the CDR3, the DNA is TGTGCCAGTAGTATAGTGGGCAGGGGAATCTCTGGGGCCAACGTCCTGACTTTC.

The chain uses TRBV5-1 and TRBJ2-1; 10 bases are a match to TRBD2. Germline V gene data show CDR1 as SGHRS and CDR2 as YFSETQ. The CDR3 has 15 residues. The V and J ends lost 4 bases and 12 bases, in that order; junction bases with no gene match: 13. The chain's CDR3 is CASSPQGTSEASQFF. CDR3 nucleotide sequence: TGCGCCAGCAGCCCTCAAGGGACTAGCGAGGCTTCGCAGTTCTTC. The full variable domain, in which reference TRBV5-1 and TRBJ2-1 provide the parts outside the CDR3, is KAGVTQTPRYLIKTRGQQVTLSCSPISGHRSVSWYQQTPGQGLQFLFEYFSETQRNKGNFPGRFSGRQFSNSRSEMNVSTLELGDSALYLCASSPQGTSEASQFFGPGTRLTVL.

In its sample, this clone was seen a few times. The CDR3 bases are TGTGCCAGCAGCCAAAGAGCGGGGGGCACAGATACGCAGTATTTT. This codes for CASSQRAGGTDTQYF. The chain joins TRBV11-2 to TRBJ2-3; 8 bases line up with TRBD2. The CDR3 has 15 residues. CDR1 is SGHAT and CDR2 is FQNNGV in the germline V gene. V gave up 5 bases and J gave up 1 base; unmatched junction bases: 5.

The rearrangement links TRBV7-3 to TRBJ2-1; unclear D gene. This CDR3 is built from 14 residues. Trimming took 4 bases from V and 5 from J, leaving 12 bases between them. CDR1 and CDR2 from the germline V gene are SGHTA and FQGTGA. The CDR3 region is CASSSSPQDNEQFF. The CDR3 bases are TGTGCCAGCAGCTCCTCACCCCAGGACAATGAGCAGTTCTTC.

This clone was detected a few times. V is TRBV19 and J is TRBJ1-2; 7 bases are a match to TRBD1. The CDR3 spans 14 residues. Trimming took 3 bases from V and 8 from J; bases not matched to a gene: 9. Germline CDR1 is LNHDA and CDR2 is SQIVND (reference sequence). The CDR3 sequence is CASSINTGVSGYTF. DNA of the CDR3: TGTGCCAGTAGTATTAACACAGGGGTAAGCGGCTACACCTTC.

This CDR3 is CASSSTRQGGETQYF. The DNA of the CDR3 is TGTGCCAGCAGTTCCACTCGACAGGGGGGAGAGACCCAGTACTTC. The chain combines TRBV6-6 with TRBJ2-5; 9 bases align to TRBD1. V was pared by 4 bases and J by 4 bases, with 7 bases of the junction left unmatched. Per germline, CDR1 MNHNY and CDR2 SVGAGI (reference sequence). The CDR3 runs 15 residues.

The chain employs TRBV28 and TRBJ2-7, with TRBD1 matching 7 bases. V was clipped by 6 bases and J by 3 bases; unmatched bases: 11. This CDR3 comprises 15 residues. Germline CDR1 and CDR2: MDHEN and SYDVKM. CDR3 residues: CASRRAGTESYEQYF. The DNA of the CDR3 is TGTGCCAGCAGACGCGCCGGGACAGAGAGCTACGAGCAGTACTTC.

This clone was recorded a few times. V is TRBV6-6 and J is TRBJ2-2; TRBD2 agrees at 13 bases. V shed 8 bases and J 6 bases; nucleotides not matched to a gene: 0. Germline V lookup: CDR1 MNHNY, CDR2 SVGAGI (reference sequence). This CDR3 region has 13 residues. The CDR3 here is CASGLAGAGELFF. In nucleotides, the CDR3 is TGTGCCAGCGGACTAGCGGGAGCCGGGGAGCTGTTTTTT.

The chain joins TRBV27 to TRBJ2-1; D unclear. The V and J ends lost 6 bases and 6 bases respectively, with 15 bases between them. The CDR3 totals 14 residues. Per the germline V gene, CDR1 is MNHEY and CDR2 is SMNVEV (reference sequence). CDR3 coding DNA: TGTGCCAGCAGCTCTAAGGCGGTAGGCAATGAGCAGTTCTTC. Amino acid sequence: CASSSKAVGNEQFF.

This clone occurred a few times. V gene TRBV7-9 combines with J gene TRBJ2-5; perhaps TRBD2 as D (6 bases). The V end lost 1 base, the J end lost 4 bases, and 19 bases lay between the germline ends. The CDR3 extends over 17 amino acids. The germline CDR1 and CDR2 sequences are SEHNR and FQNEAQ (reference sequence). CDR3 nucleotides: TGTGCCAGCAGCTTAGGGCTGACGGGGGTACTCGGAGAGACCCAGTACTTC. Its protein is CASSLGLTGVLGETQYF. The full variable domain, completed using reference TRBV7-9 and TRBJ2-5, is DTGVSQNPRHKITKRGQNVTFRCDPISEHNRLYWYRQTLGQGPEFLTYFQNEAQLEKSRLLSDRFSAERPKGSFSTLEIQRTEQGDSAMYLCASSLGLTGVLGETQYFGPGTRLLVL.

The chain couples TRBV30 to TRBJ1-5; no definite D call. Germline V CDR1 and CDR2: GTSNPN, SVGIG (reference sequence). Trimming stripped 3 bases from V and 5 bases from J, with 11 bases between. This CDR3 region has 13 residues. Written as DNA, the CDR3 is TGTGCCTGGAGCTCAGTACCATATCAGCCCCAGCATTTT. This sequence encodes CAWSSVPYQPQHF.

The chain has TRBV10-3 and TRBJ1-4; TRBD1 matches at 8 bases. Trimming removed 10 bases from V and 3 bases from J; junction bases left unmatched: 10. In germline, CDR1 is ENHRY, CDR2 SYGVKD. This CDR3 comprises 15 residues. The CDR3 nucleotides are TGTGCCACCACGCTAGGGGGACAGGCTAATGAAAAACTGTTTTTT. Protein: CATTLGGQANEKLFF.

This rearrangement joins TRBV28 to TRBJ2-7, with 7 bases identical to TRBD2. This CDR3 is 16 amino acids long. The trim removed 5 bases at V and 2 bases at J, leaving 12 bases unmatched. Germline V lookup: CDR1 MDHEN, CDR2 SYDVKM. The CDR3 sequence: CASSGDWGGRTYEQYF. CDR3 nucleotides: TGTGCCAGCAGTGGGGATTGGGGCGGGAGAACCTACGAGCAGTACTTC.

The rearrangement links TRBV19 to TRBJ2-5; no firm D call. Germline CDR1 LNHDA, CDR2 SQIVND (reference sequence). There are 13 residues in the CDR3. V was clipped by 4 bases and J by 0 bases, with 6 bases between them. This chain's CDR3 is CASSTGYQETQYF. CDR3 nucleotides: TGTGCCAGTAGTACCGGGTACCAAGAGACCCAGTACTTC. Combining the CDR3 with reference TRBV19 and TRBJ2-5 gives the whole variable domain DGGITQSPKYLFRKEGQNVTLSCEQNLNHDAMYWYRQDPGQGLRLIYYSQIVNDFQKGDIAEGYSVSREKKESFPLTVTSAQKNPTAFYLCASSTGYQETQYFGPGTRLLVL.

The V gene is TRBV29-1, the J gene TRBJ2-1; tentative D call: TRBD1 (6 bases). V lost 3 bases, J lost 4 bases, and 10 bases lay in between. CDR1 SQVTM and CDR2 ANQGSEA come from the germline V gene. The CDR3 length is 13 residues. CDR3 DNA: TGCAGCGTTGAGCGACAGGCGTACAATGAGCAGTTCTTC. Its translation is CSVERQAYNEQFF.